This record concerns one T cell receptor (beta chain) sequence. The antigen remains unidentified. The sample is drawn from a study of persistence of HIV-infected CD4 T cells. Study-wide points: CMV- and Gag-responding cells had lower TCRbeta richness than CD3/CD28-responding cells.

J lost 6 bases, V lost 5 bases, and 11 bases had no gene match. This CDR3 has 15 residues. CDR1 is MDHEN, CDR2 SYDVKM, per germline. Sequencing used immunoSEQ version 4 in survey mode. The table came from immunoSEQ multiplex PCR; TCRdb's copy has only in-frame clones and leaves some out. Of just under 65,000 clones listed, 65% to 80% were seen once; the top ten hold about 1.8%. Cells were stimulated with overlapping HIV-1 Gag 15-mer peptides. Sorted nonresponding memory CD4+ T cells were CD40L-negative, CD69-negative, CD45RO-high. The sample in question was CD4+ T cells sorted from PBMCs after roughly 17-hour stimulation, obtained from a patient who received antiretroviral therapy. The chain links TRBV28 to TRBJ1-1, with 8 bases fitting TRBD1. The receptor was derived from an adult man with HIV who was CMV-seropositive. The CDR3 DNA follows: TGTGCCAGCAGTCTGACCGGGACAGGTGGGGCTGAAGCTTTCTTT. Its protein product is CASSLTGTGGAEAFF.